This TCR beta chain was sequenced during a study of cytomegalovirus exposure and HLA in healthy donors. About this clone: What it binds is unknown.

Study-wide results and caveats: The study had only CMV serostatus as immune exposure information. Indistinguishable V segments such as TRBV6-2 and TRBV6-3 were excluded. Previous analysis showed most TCR beta V segments were productive about 90% or about 30% of the time. Reportedly, HLA-A and HLA-B alleles of most subjects were accurately predicted from TCR beta.

This CDR3 spans 13 amino acids. Germline-derived CDR1 and CDR2 are SGDLS and YYNGEE. The V and J ends lost 3 bases and 4 bases respectively, with 9 bases between them. PCR amplification relied on 60 Vbeta primers (plus 13 Jbeta primers). Assay used: immunoSEQ multiplex PCR; TCRdb lists only in-frame clones, some missing. This listing includes approximately 200,000 clones. The TCR comes from a boy aged 10-17 years in good health and CMV-seronegative. The sequenced material came from PBMCs. The chain has TRBV9 and TRBJ2-3; D unclear. In DNA, the CDR3 is TGTGCCAGCAGCGAGCATTACTCAGATACGCAGTATTTT. It encodes CASSEHYSDTQYF.